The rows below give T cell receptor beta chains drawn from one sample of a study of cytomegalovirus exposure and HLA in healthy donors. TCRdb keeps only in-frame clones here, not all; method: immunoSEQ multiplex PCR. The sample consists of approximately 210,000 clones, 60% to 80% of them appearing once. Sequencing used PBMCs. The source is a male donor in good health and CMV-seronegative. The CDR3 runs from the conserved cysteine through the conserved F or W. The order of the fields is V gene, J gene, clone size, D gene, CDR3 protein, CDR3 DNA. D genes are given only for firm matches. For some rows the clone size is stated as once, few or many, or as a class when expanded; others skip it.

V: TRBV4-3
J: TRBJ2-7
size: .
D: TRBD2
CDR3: CASSQGASGSYEQYF
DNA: TGCGCCAGCAGCCAGGGGGCTAGCGGGAGTTACGAGCAGTACTTC

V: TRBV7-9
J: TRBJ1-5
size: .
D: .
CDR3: CSSSTGGQPQHF
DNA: TGTTCCAGCAGCACGGGGGGGCAGCCCCAGCATTTT

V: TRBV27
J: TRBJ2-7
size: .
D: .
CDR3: CASSSPFSSGNYEQYF
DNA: TGTGCCAGCAGTTCCCCCTTTAGTTCAGGTAACTACGAGCAGTACTTC

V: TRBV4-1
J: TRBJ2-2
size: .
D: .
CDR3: CASSQFTTNTGELFF
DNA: TGCGCCAGCAGCCAATTTACAACCAACACCGGGGAGCTGTTTTTT

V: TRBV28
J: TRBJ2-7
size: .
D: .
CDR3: CASSLTGSYEQYF
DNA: TGTGCCAGCAGTTTAACCGGGAGCTACGAGCAGTACTTC

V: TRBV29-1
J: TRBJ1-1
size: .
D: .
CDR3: CSVERGLNTEAFF
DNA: TGCAGCGTTGAAAGGGGGTTGAACACTGAAGCTTTCTTT

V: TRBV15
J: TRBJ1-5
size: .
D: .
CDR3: CATSRETGNQPQHF
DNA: TGTGCCACCAGCAGGGAGACTGGTAATCAGCCCCAGCATTTT

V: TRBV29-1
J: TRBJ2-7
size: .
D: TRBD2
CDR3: CSVESVRAGEQYF
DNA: TGCAGCGTTGAGTCGGTCCGAGCGGGAGAGCAGTACTTC

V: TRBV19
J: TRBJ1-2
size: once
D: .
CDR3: CASSIPAGEIYGYTF
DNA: TGTGCCAGTAGTATCCCGGCAGGGGAAATCTATGGCTACACCTTC

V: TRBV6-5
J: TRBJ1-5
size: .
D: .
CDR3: CASRGSAYSNQPQHF
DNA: TGTGCCAGCAGAGGGAGCGCTTATAGCAATCAGCCCCAGCATTTT

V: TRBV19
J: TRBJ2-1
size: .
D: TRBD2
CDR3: CASSFMRAGGPDNEQFF
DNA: TGTGCCAGTAGTTTTATGCGCGCGGGGGGGCCGGACAATGAGCAGTTCTTC